This TCR beta chain was recorded in a study of human T cells and chemical hapten exposure. This clonotype showed up many times. Its target is not known. As for time point: pre-sensitization, week 0. The treatment was: therapeutic diphenylcyclopropenone sensitization with weekly scalp DPC. Study results and caveats: Expanded TCR counts at PT1 were positively correlated with the patch test score. Expanded TCRs clustered into significantly more large CDR3 similarity groups than controls, the analysis revealed.

For the library, individual cDNA molecules each received unique molecular identifiers. As originally analysed: Samples ranged from 23,224 to 690,600 TCRs, with a median of around 100,000. TCRdb itself ran the RACE reads through MiXCR, one entry per CDR3 protein. The V and J calls reflect TCRdb's pipeline rather than the authors' work. In the table there are some 360,000 distinct CDR3 sequences, around 5.5% of which are singletons. Trimming left V 10 bases short and J 8 bases short, with 11 bases between. CDR1 is MNHEY and CDR2 is SVGAGI in the germline V gene. This CDR3 is built from 11 residues. The sequences come from whole blood, collected in connection with sensitization to the hapten diphenylcyclopropenone (DPC). The sequence derives from a woman aged 45-65 years with alopecia areata. Some clones in this sample may be carry-over from other donors' samples. The V gene is TRBV6-5, the J gene TRBJ2-2, with D possibly being TRBD1 (5 bases). CDR3 coding DNA: TGTGCCACTCAGGGTATAGGGGAGCTGTTTTTT. Amino acid sequence: CATQGIGELFF.